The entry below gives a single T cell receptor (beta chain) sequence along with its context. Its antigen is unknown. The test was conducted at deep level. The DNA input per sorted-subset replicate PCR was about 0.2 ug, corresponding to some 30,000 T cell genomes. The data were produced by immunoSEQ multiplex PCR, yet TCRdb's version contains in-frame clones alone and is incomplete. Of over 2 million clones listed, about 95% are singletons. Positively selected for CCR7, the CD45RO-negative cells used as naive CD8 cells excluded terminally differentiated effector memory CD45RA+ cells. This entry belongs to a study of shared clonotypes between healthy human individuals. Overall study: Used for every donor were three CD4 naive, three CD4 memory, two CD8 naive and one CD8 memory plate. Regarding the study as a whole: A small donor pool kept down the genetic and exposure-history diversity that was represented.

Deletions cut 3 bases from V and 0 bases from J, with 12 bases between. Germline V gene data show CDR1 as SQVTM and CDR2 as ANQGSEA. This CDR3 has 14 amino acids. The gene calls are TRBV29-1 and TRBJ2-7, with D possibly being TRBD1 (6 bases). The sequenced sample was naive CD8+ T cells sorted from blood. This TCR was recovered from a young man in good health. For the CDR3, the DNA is TGCAGCGTTGAGACCCAGGGGCCCTCCTACGAGCAGTACTTC. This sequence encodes CSVETQGPSYEQYF.